This T cell receptor (beta chain) was captured by sequencing in a study of T cell repertoires in cytomegalovirus infection. Looking at the study overall: CMV infection together with matching HLA type was indicated by public TCR beta signatures. Study conclusions and caveats: Individuals carrying CMV plus the relevant HLA were identified by cumulative frequency of public TCR beta families. Clonotypes of TCR beta that were HLA-C-restricted and CMV-specific dominated the ex vivo response.

A single record per CDR3 protein comes from TCRdb applying MiXCR to the reads. The profile shows a few hundred thousand distinct CDR3 sequences, 40% of them singletons. Concerning this clonotype itself: The antigen is not known.

Per the germline V gene, CDR1 is SGHRS and CDR2 is YFSETQ. V was clipped by 9 bases and J by 0 bases, with 4 bases between them. This CDR3 spans 11 amino acids. The clonotype was recovered from a human donor in good health (CMV status not recorded). Some clones in this sample may be carry-over from other donors' samples. The chain couples TRBV5-1 to TRBJ1-3; D is undetermined. Sequenced here: cultured PBMCs, sampled from culture after CMV antigen stimulation. The CDR3 coding sequence is TGCGCCATTCGCTCTGGAAACACCATATATTTT. The encoded protein is CAIRSGNTIYF.